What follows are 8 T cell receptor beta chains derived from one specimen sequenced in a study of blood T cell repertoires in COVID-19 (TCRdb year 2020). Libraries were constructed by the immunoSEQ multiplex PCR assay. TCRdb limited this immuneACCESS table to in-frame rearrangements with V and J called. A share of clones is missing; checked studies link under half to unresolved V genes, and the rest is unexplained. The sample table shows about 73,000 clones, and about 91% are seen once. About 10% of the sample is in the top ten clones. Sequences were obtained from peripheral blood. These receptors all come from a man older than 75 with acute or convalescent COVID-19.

DNA of the CDR3: TGTGCCAGCAGCGTGACACCATCTTCCGAGCAGTACTTC. Its protein is CASSVTPSSEQYF. This rearrangement joins TRBV9 to TRBJ2-7, with D unclear. Trimming removed 2 bases at V and 6 bases at J, with 12 bases between. This CDR3 region has 13 residues. CDR1 and CDR2 from the germline V gene are SGDLS and YYNGEE.

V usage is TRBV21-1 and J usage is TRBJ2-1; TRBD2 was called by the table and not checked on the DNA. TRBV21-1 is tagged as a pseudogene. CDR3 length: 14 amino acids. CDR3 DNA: TGTGCCAGCAGCTTCTCGGTCATCTACAATGAGCAGTTCTTC. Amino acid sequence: CASSFSVIYNEQFF.

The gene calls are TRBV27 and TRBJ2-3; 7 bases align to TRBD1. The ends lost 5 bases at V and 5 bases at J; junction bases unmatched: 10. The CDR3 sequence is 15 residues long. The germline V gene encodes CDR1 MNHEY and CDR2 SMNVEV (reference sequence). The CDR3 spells CASSLRQGLGDTQYF. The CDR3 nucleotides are TGTGCCAGCAGTCTAAGACAGGGCCTTGGAGATACGCAGTATTTT.

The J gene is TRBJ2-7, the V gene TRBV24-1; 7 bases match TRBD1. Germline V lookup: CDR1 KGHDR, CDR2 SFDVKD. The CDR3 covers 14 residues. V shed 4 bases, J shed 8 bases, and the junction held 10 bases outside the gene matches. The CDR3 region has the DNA TGTGCCACCAGTGAAGATCGGACAGGCGGCAAGCAGTACTTC. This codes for CATSEDRTGGKQYF.

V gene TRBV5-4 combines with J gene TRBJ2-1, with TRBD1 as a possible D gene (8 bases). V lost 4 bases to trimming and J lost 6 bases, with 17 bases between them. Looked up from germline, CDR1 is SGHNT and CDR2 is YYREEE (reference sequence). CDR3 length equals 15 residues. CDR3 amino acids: CASSRGTGGANEQFF. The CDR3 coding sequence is TGTGCCAGCAGCCGGGGTACAGGGGGGGCCAATGAGCAGTTCTTC.

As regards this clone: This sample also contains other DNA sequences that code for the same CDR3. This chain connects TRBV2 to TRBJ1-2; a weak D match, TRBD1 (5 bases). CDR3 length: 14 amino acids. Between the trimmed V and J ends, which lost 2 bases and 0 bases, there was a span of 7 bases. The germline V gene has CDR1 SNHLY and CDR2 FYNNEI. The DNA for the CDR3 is TGTGCCAGCAGTGAATTAGGGGCTAACTATGGCTACACCTTC. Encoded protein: CASSELGANYGYTF.

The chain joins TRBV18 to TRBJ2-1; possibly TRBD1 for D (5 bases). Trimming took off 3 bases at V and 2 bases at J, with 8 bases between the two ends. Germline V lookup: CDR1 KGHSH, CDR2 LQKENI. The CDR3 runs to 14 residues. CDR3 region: CASSPRQTYNEQFF. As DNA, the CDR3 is TGTGCCAGCTCACCGCGACAGACCTACAATGAGCAGTTCTTC.

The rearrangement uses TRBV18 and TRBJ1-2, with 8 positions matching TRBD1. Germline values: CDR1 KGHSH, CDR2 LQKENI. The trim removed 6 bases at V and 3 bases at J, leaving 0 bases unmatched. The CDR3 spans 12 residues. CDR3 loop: CASSGQDYGYTF. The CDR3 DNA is TGTGCCAGCTCGGGACAGGACTATGGCTACACCTTC.